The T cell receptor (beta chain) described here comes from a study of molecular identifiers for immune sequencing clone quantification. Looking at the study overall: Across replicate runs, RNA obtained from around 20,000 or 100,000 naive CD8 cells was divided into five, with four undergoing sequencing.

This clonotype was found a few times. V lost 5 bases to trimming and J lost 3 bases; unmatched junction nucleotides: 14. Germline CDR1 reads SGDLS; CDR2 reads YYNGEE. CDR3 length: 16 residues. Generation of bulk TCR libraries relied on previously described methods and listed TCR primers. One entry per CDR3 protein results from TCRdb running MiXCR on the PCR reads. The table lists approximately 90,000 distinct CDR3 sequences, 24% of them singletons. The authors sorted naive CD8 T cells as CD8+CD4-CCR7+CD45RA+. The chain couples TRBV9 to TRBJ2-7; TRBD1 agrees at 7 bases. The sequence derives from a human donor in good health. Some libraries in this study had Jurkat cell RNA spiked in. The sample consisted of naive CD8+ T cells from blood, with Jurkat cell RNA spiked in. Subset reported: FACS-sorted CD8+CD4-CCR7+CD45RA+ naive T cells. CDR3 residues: CASSLDAGTEIYEQYF. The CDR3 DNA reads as TGTGCCAGCAGTCTAGACGCTGGGACAGAGATCTACGAGCAGTACTTC. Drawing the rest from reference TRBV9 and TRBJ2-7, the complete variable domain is DSGVTQTPKHLITATGQRVTLRCSPRSGDLSVYWYQQSLDQGLQFLIQYYNGEERAKGNILERFSAQQFPDLHSELNLSSLELGDSALYFCASSLDAGTEIYEQYFGPGTRLTVT.